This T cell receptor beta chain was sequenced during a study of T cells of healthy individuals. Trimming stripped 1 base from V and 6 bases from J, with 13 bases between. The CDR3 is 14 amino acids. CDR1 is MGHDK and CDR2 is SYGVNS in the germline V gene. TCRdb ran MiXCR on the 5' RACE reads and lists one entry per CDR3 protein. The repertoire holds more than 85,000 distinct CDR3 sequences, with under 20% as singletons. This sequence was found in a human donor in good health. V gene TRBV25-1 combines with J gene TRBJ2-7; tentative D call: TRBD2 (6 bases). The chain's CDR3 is CASSESASVSEQYF. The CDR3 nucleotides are TGTGCCAGCAGTGAATCTGCTAGCGTTAGCGAGCAGTACTTC.